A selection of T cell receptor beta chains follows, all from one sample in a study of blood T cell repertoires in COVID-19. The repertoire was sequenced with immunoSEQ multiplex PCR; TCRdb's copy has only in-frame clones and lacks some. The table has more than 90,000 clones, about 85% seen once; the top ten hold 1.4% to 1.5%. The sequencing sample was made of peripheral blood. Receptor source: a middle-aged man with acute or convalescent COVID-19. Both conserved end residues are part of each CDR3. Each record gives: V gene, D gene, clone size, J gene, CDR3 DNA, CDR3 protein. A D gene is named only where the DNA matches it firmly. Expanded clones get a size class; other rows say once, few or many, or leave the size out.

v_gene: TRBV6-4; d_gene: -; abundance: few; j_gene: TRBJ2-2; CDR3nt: TGTGCCGGGGAGCGGGCAAACACCGGGGAGCTGTTTTTT; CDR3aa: CAGERANTGELFF
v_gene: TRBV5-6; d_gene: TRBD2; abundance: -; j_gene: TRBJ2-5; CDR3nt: TGTGCCAGCAGCTTGACTAGCGGGACCCTTAAGACCCAGTACTTC; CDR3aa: CASSLTSGTLKTQYF
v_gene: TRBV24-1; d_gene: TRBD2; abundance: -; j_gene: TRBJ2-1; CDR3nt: TGTGCCACCAGTGCGGGAGGGCCCTTCAATGAGCAGTTCTTC; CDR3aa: CATSAGGPFNEQFF
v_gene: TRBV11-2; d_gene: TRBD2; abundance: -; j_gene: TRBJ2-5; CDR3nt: TGTGCCAGCAGCTTAGATCGATGGGCTAGCGTTGGCCCACGGGGGGTGGCCCAGTACTTC; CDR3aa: CASSLDRWASVGPRGVAQYF
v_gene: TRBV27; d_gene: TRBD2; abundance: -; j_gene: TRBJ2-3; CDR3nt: TGTGCCAGCAGTTCCCTAGCGGGAGGGCCCCCAGATACGCAGTATTTT; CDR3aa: CASSSLAGGPPDTQYF
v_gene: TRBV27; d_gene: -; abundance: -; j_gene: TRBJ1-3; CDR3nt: TGTGCCAGCAGTTTATCGGCAGGGTTCGGAAACACCATATATTTT; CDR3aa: CASSLSAGFGNTIYF
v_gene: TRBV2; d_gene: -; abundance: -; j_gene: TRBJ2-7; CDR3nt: TGTGCCAGCAGTGTTATGGGGCTAGCGGAGCAGTACTTC; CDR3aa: CASSVMGLAEQYF
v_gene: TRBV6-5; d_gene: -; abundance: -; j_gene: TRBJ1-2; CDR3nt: TGTGCCAGCAGTTTCTTAAGCAGGGGAAACAATGGCTACACCTTC; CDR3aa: CASSFLSRGNNGYTF
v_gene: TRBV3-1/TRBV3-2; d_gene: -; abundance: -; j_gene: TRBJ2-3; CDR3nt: TGTGCCAGCAGCCAATATGGGGGCCCCACAGATACGCAGTATTTT; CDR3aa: CASSQYGGPTDTQYF
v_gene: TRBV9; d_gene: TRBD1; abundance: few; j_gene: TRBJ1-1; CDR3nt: TGTGCCAGCAGCACAGGGGCGAACACTGAAGCTTTCTTT; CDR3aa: CASSTGANTEAFF
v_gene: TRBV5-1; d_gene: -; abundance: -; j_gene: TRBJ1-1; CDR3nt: TGCGCCAGCAGCTTGGACAGGGTTAGGAACACTGAAGCTTTCTTT; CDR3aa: CASSLDRVRNTEAFF
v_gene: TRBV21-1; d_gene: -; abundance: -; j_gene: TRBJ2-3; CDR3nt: TGTGCCAGCAGCAAAGAAGACGCCGCCGGGGACTTGGAGTGGGCAGAGTGCACAGATACGCAGTATTTT; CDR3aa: CASSKEDAAGDLEWAECTDTQYF
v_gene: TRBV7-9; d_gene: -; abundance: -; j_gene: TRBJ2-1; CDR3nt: TGTGCCAGCAGCCCTAGGGGGGGCGGTGAGCAGTTCTTC; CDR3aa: CASSPRGGGEQFF